This is a list of T cell receptor beta chains from one sample in a study of T-cell reconstitution after alpha-beta-depleted transplantation in children. Via MiXCR, TCRdb re-called the PCR reads, giving one row per CDR3 protein. The sample holds 5,500 to 7,000 distinct CDR3 sequences, around 10% seen once. This sample comprised PBMCs, mostly from graft donor cells, obtained 180 days after TCRalphabeta/CD19-depleted stem cell transplant. These receptors came from a child under two years old who had a stem cell transplant for acute myeloid leukemia, so the T cells may come from the graft donor. The CDR3 runs from the conserved cysteine through the conserved F or W. The D gene is left open where the match is weak. Only some rows state a clone size, as once, few, many or a class for expanded clones.

CDR3aa: CASSILVGAICNEQFF
CDR3nt: TGTGCCAGCAGTATCCTGGTGGGAGCCATTTGCAATGAGCAGTTCTTC
abundance: many
d_gene: NA
len: 16
j_gene: TRBJ2-1
v_gene: TRBV28

CDR3aa: CSARDARAGGDNEQFF
CDR3nt: TGCAGTGCTAGAGATGCGCGGGCAGGGGGGGACAATGAGCAGTTCTTC
abundance: many
d_gene: NA
len: 16
j_gene: TRBJ2-1
v_gene: TRBV20-1

CDR3aa: CASSEYDRDVYEQYF
CDR3nt: TGCGCCAGCAGTGAGTACGACCGCGACGTCTACGAGCAGTACTTC
abundance: many
d_gene: NA
len: 15
j_gene: TRBJ2-7
v_gene: TRBV10-2

CDR3aa: CASSNRGWGEQYF
CDR3nt: TGTGCCAGCAGCAACAGGGGATGGGGCGAGCAGTACTTC
abundance: many
d_gene: TRBD1
len: 13
j_gene: TRBJ2-7
v_gene: TRBV7-9

CDR3aa: CASSQVTGGMSSYNEQFF
CDR3nt: TGCGCCAGCAGCCAAGTAACAGGGGGAATGAGCTCCTACAATGAGCAGTTCTTC
abundance: NA
d_gene: TRBD1
len: 18
j_gene: TRBJ2-1
v_gene: TRBV4-3

CDR3aa: CASSHRGRSDYGYTF
CDR3nt: TGTGCCAGCAGCCACCGGGGCAGAAGCGACTATGGCTACACCTTC
abundance: many
d_gene: NA
len: 15
j_gene: TRBJ1-2
v_gene: TRBV3-1

CDR3aa: CASSRRDGGFYGYTF
CDR3nt: TGTGCCAGCAGCCGCCGGGACGGTGGTTTCTATGGCTACACCTTC
abundance: many
d_gene: NA
len: 15
j_gene: TRBJ1-2
v_gene: TRBV28

CDR3aa: CSARPGTSTDTQYF
CDR3nt: TGCAGTGCTAGGCCCGGGACTAGCACAGATACGCAGTATTTT
abundance: many
d_gene: NA
len: 14
j_gene: TRBJ2-3
v_gene: TRBV20-1

CDR3aa: CSATPGSSYNEQFF
CDR3nt: TGCAGTGCAACACCAGGGAGCTCCTACAATGAGCAGTTCTTC
abundance: medium-sized
d_gene: NA
len: 14
j_gene: TRBJ2-1
v_gene: TRBV20-1

CDR3aa: CASSPRFNGDTEAFF
CDR3nt: TGTGCCAGCAGCCCAAGATTTAACGGGGACACTGAAGCTTTCTTT
abundance: many
d_gene: NA
len: 15
j_gene: TRBJ1-1
v_gene: TRBV14

CDR3aa: CSALYYREGHGRTDTQYF
CDR3nt: TGCAGCGCTCTGTACTACCGGGAGGGCCACGGTCGCACAGATACGCAGTATTTT
abundance: many
d_gene: TRBD2
len: 18
j_gene: TRBJ2-3
v_gene: TRBV29-1

CDR3aa: CSARFGQEKLFF
CDR3nt: TGCAGTGCTAGATTCGGACAAGAAAAACTGTTTTTT
abundance: many
d_gene: NA
len: 12
j_gene: TRBJ1-4
v_gene: TRBV20-1

CDR3aa: CASSYLRGKDTQYF
CDR3nt: TGTGCCAGCAGTTACCTACGGGGAAAAGATACGCAGTATTTT
abundance: many
d_gene: NA
len: 14
j_gene: TRBJ2-3
v_gene: TRBV6-5

CDR3aa: CASSLMQASYNEQFF
CDR3nt: TGTGCTAGCAGCTTAATGCAGGCTTCATACAATGAGCAGTTCTTC
abundance: NA
d_gene: NA
len: 15
j_gene: TRBJ2-1
v_gene: TRBV7-7

CDR3aa: CASSQGSKQETQYF
CDR3nt: TGCGCCAGCAGCCAGGGGTCCAAACAAGAGACCCAGTACTTC
abundance: many
d_gene: NA
len: 14
j_gene: TRBJ2-5
v_gene: TRBV5-1

CDR3aa: CASSTQGSYDTQYF
CDR3nt: TGTGCCAGCAGCACACAGGGAAGTTATGATACGCAGTATTTT
abundance: many
d_gene: NA
len: 14
j_gene: TRBJ2-3
v_gene: TRBV7-9

CDR3aa: CAMGPGVLQETQYF
CDR3nt: TGTGCCATGGGCCCAGGGGTCCTCCAAGAGACCCAGTACTTC
abundance: NA
d_gene: NA
len: 14
j_gene: TRBJ2-5
v_gene: TRBV28

CDR3aa: CSARVATRTSGIRETQYF
CDR3nt: TGCAGTGCTAGAGTCGCGACCCGGACTAGCGGGATTCGGGAGACCCAGTACTTC
abundance: many
d_gene: TRBD2
len: 18
j_gene: TRBJ2-5
v_gene: TRBV20-1

CDR3aa: CSATTTPGGKETQYF
CDR3nt: TGCAGTGCCACCACTACGCCGGGGGGTAAAGAGACCCAGTACTTC
abundance: medium-sized
d_gene: TRBD2
len: 15
j_gene: TRBJ2-5
v_gene: TRBV20-1

CDR3aa: CSVEEFHSSSYEQYF
CDR3nt: TGCAGCGTTGAAGAGTTCCACTCGAGCTCCTACGAGCAGTACTTC
abundance: NA
d_gene: NA
len: 15
j_gene: TRBJ2-7
v_gene: TRBV29-1

CDR3aa: CSARNPGLAVTDTQYF
CDR3nt: TGCAGTGCTAGAAACCCGGGACTAGCGGTCACAGATACGCAGTATTTT
abundance: medium-sized
d_gene: TRBD2
len: 16
j_gene: TRBJ2-3
v_gene: TRBV20-1

CDR3aa: CASTPRFGTDSYEQYF
CDR3nt: TGTGCCAGCACCCCACGTTTCGGGACAGACTCCTACGAGCAGTACTTC
abundance: many
d_gene: TRBD1
len: 16
j_gene: TRBJ2-7
v_gene: TRBV28

CDR3aa: CASSPLASGRAYEQFF
CDR3nt: TGTGCCAGCAGCCCACTGGCTAGCGGGAGGGCCTATGAGCAGTTCTTC
abundance: many
d_gene: TRBD2
len: 16
j_gene: TRBJ2-1
v_gene: TRBV11-2

CDR3aa: CASSRDGFYSGANVLTF
CDR3nt: TGTGCCAGCAGCCGGGACGGGTTCTACTCTGGGGCCAACGTCCTGACTTTC
abundance: medium-sized
d_gene: NA
len: 17
j_gene: TRBJ2-6
v_gene: TRBV6-5

CDR3aa: CASSPPGTSGTYNEQFF
CDR3nt: TGTGCCAGCAGCCCACCCGGGACTAGCGGTACCTACAATGAGCAGTTCTTC
abundance: many
d_gene: TRBD2
len: 17
j_gene: TRBJ2-1
v_gene: TRBV7-9

CDR3aa: CASSLDDRVSPLHF
CDR3nt: TGTGCCAGCAGCTTAGATGACAGGGTTTCACCCCTCCACTTT
abundance: many
d_gene: TRBD1
len: 14
j_gene: TRBJ1-6
v_gene: TRBV11-2